These T cell receptor beta chains were read from a single sample in a study of siplizumab effects on memory and regulatory T cells. Sequenced by immunoSEQ multiplex PCR; TCRdb stores in-frame clones only, minus some. The repertoire has approximately 120,000 clones, 90% to 95% of them found once; the top ten carry approximately 0.73%. Sequencing input: Tregs sorted from blood. The receptors stem from a human donor in good health. The CDR3 runs from the conserved cysteine through the conserved F or W. A D gene is named only where the DNA matches it firmly. Rows give clone size only sometimes, using once, few, many, or a class for an expanded clone.

v_gene	abundance	j_gene	d_gene	CDR3aa	CDR3nt
TRBV2	.	TRBJ2-4	.	CASRPTGLAKNIQYF	TGTGCCAGCAGGCCTACAGGGCTAGCCAAAAACATTCAGTACTTC
TRBV6-5	.	TRBJ1-1	.	CASSYSIRGGEAFF	TGTGCCAGCAGCTATTCAATCCGGGGGGGTGAAGCTTTCTTT
TRBV11-3	.	TRBJ2-2	TRBD1	CASSLQGATGELFF	TGTGCCAGCAGCTTGCAGGGGGCCACCGGGGAGCTGTTTTTT
TRBV5-5	.	TRBJ1-3	.	CASSWVVGSGNTIYF	TGTGCCAGCAGTTGGGTGGTGGGGTCTGGAAACACCATATATTTT
TRBV6-6	.	TRBJ1-1	TRBD1	CASRPTGDRNEAFF	TGTGCCAGCAGGCCCACAGGGGATCGAAATGAAGCTTTCTTT
TRBV9	.	TRBJ2-7	TRBD2	CASSVEGEGYEQYF	TGTGCCAGCAGCGTAGAAGGGGAGGGCTACGAGCAGTACTTC
TRBV15	once	TRBJ1-1	.	CATSRGGIKNTEAFF	TGTGCCACCAGCAGAGGCGGGATAAAGAACACTGAAGCTTTCTTT
TRBV5-1	.	TRBJ2-3	.	CASSQDSPTTDTQYF	TGCGCCAGCAGCCAGGACTCTCCGACAACAGATACGCAGTATTTT
TRBV5-1	.	TRBJ2-5	.	CASSRQDLETQYF	TGCGCCAGCAGCCGGCAGGACCTAGAGACCCAGTACTTC
TRBV19	.	TRBJ1-1	.	CASSINLLLNTEAFF	TGTGCCAGTAGTATAAATTTACTGTTGAACACTGAAGCTTTCTTT
TRBV6-6	.	TRBJ2-1	TRBD1	CASSYSTGGASLQFF	TGTGCCAGCAGTTATTCGACAGGGGGCGCATCCCTCCAGTTCTTC
TRBV27	.	TRBJ1-4	.	CASSFSGANEKLFF	TGTGCCAGCAGTTTCAGTGGTGCTAATGAAAAACTGTTTTTT
TRBV6-6	.	TRBJ1-1	.	CASSPPMWAHEAFF	TGTGCCAGCAGCCCACCGATGTGGGCCCATGAAGCTTTCTTT
TRBV5-1	.	TRBJ1-1	.	CASSPGSAVESEAFF	TGCGCCAGCAGCCCCGGTTCCGCGGTTGAGTCTGAAGCTTTCTTT
TRBV19	.	TRBJ1-6	TRBD1	CATKRDSYSPLHF	TGTGCCACCAAGCGGGACAGCTATTCACCCCTCCACTTT
TRBV18	.	TRBJ2-7	.	CASSPRGLGSEQYF	TGTGCCAGCTCACCACGGGGCCTAGGGAGCGAGCAGTACTTC
TRBV6-5	once	TRBJ1-2	.	CASSARAAEGYGYTF	TGTGCCAGCAGCGCGAGGGCCGCTGAGGGCTATGGCTACACCTTC
TRBV10-3	.	TRBJ1-2	.	CAISQRGDYGYTF	TGTGCCATCAGTCAACGGGGGGACTATGGCTACACCTTC
TRBV5-1	.	TRBJ2-7	TRBD1	CASSWLAGGDEQYF	TGCGCCAGCAGCTGGCTCGCAGGGGGCGACGAGCAGTACTTC
TRBV5-1	.	TRBJ2-2	TRBD1	CASSRRQGVWELFF	TGCGCCAGCAGCCGGCGACAGGGGGTATGGGAGCTGTTTTTT
TRBV5-1	.	TRBJ1-1	TRBD1	CASSPDRVGAEAFF	TGCGCCAGCAGCCCGGACAGGGTGGGCGCTGAAGCTTTCTTT
TRBV6-4	.	TRBJ1-6	.	CASSDLADSPLHF	TGTGCCAGCAGTGACTTGGCAGATTCACCCCTCCACTTT
TRBV6-5	.	TRBJ2-7	.	CASTGTFSYEQYF	TGTGCCAGTACCGGGACTTTCTCCTACGAGCAGTACTTC